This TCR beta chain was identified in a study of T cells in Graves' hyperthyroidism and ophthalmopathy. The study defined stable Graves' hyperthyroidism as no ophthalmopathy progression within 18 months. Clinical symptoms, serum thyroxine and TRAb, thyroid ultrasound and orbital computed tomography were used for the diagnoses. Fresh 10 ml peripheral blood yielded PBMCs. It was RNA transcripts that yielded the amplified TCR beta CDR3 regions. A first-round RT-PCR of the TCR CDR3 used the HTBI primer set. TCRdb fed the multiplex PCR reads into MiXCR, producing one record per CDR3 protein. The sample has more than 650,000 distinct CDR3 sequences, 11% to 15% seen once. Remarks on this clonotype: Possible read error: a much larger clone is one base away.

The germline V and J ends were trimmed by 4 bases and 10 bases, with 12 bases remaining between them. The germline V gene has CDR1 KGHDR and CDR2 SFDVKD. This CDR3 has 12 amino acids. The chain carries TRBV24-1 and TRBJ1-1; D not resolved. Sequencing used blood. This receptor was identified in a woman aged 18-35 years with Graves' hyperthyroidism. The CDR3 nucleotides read TGTGCCACCAGTGACGATTGGAATGGAGCTTTCTTT. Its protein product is CATSDDWNGAFF.